This T cell receptor (beta chain) was sequenced for a study of T-cell reconstitution after alpha-beta-depleted transplantation in children. General study results and limits: Elevated TCRbeta diversity at day 60 was traced, in some patients, to surviving recipient T cells and thymic progenitors. Reportedly, roughly two months post-transplant, alpha-beta T cells arose from several hundred expanded graft clones.

On this clonotype: Its antigen is as yet unknown.

This CDR3 is 15 amino acids long. Trimming cost V 7 bases and J 2 bases, with 15 bases left between them. Per germline, CDR1 LNHNV and CDR2 YYDKDF (reference sequence). This sample's TCRbeta library carried unique molecular identifier barcodes. MiXCR was run by TCRdb on the PCR reads, yielding one entry per CDR3 protein. The top ten hold under 35% of the sample, which has 440,000 or so distinct CDR3 sequences, 43% seen once. The material sequenced was PBMCs, taken before TCRalphabeta/CD19-depleted stem cell transplant. The TCR sequence derives from a girl between 2 and 10 years old with aplastic anemia, due to receive a stem cell transplant. This sequence joins TRBV15 and TRBJ2-1, with D uncertain. The CDR3 reads CATKQSAAAYNEQFF. CDR3 coding DNA: TGTGCCACCAAGCAGTCGGCGGCGGCCTACAATGAGCAGTTCTTC.